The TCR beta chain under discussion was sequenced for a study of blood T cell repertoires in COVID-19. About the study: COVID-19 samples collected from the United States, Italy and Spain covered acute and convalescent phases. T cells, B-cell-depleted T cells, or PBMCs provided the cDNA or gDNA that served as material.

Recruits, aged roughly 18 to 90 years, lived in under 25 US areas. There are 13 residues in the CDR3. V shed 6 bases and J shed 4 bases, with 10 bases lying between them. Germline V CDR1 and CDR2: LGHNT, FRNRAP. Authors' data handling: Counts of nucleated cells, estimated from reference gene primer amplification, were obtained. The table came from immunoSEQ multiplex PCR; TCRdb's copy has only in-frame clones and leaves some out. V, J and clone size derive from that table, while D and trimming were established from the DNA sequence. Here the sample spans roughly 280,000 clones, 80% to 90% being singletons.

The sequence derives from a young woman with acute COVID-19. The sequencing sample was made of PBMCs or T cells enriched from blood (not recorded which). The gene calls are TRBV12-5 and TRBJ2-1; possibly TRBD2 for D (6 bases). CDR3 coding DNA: TGTGCTAGTGGGATAGCGGCGTACAATGAGCAGTTCTTC. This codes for CASGIAAYNEQFF. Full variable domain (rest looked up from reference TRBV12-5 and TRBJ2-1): DARVTQTPRHKVTEMGQEVTMRCQPILGHNTVFWYRQTMMQGLELLAYFRNRAPLDDSGMPKDRFSAEMPDATLATLKIQPSEPRDSAVYFCASGIAAYNEQFFGPGTRLTVL.